This T cell receptor (beta chain) came from a study of cytotoxic CD8 clonotypes in ibrutinib-treated CLL (dated by TCRdb to the early 2020s). Notes on the research overall: The cohort was composed of 11 relapsed/refractory and about 16 treatment-naive patients; IGHV unmutated status was identified in roughly 17 patients. Responses were partial in some 24 patients and complete in 2; after median around 66 months follow-up, some 15 stayed in remission and 12 progressed. All remission and progressive disease samples were collected while patients were still receiving ibrutinib. On average, each sample yielded around 230,000 productive templates and tens of thousands of productive rearrangements. Of the 85 to 90 participants in the trial, about 25 had longitudinal samples available. Samples at response were collected after a median of about 12 months of treatment, with a range of roughly 6 to 40 months. Cryopreserved peripheral blood mononuclear cells were obtained before treatment, at response, and at either sustained remission or disease progression.

The meaning of the sample's time point label: more than 10 months on ibrutinib. For TCR beta library preparation, around 2.2 micrograms of genomic DNA was extracted from cryopreserved PBMCs. Longitudinal blood samples from CLL patients on ibrutinib monotherapy were analyzed using high-throughput TCR beta sequencing. The patients took part in an open-label, single-center phase 2 trial of ibrutinib monotherapy. This clone has just one count. What antigen it recognizes has not been identified. One base away there is no much larger clone; base qualities are not given. The germline V gene (reference sequence) specifies LNHNV as CDR1 and YYDKDF as CDR2. There are 12 amino acids in the CDR3, from cysteine to phenylalanine inclusive. Only the CDR3 DNA is retained, 36 bases long and in frame from the first base. V is trimmed back by 6 bases and J by 3 bases, and the junction contains 1 base that no gene match accounts for.

Each clonotype received, on average, about 9.7x coverage in deep resolution sequencing performed on a MiSeq, where the target depth lay between 1 in 1 million and 1 in 200,000 T cells. TCR beta libraries were generated with the immunoSEQ hsTCRB Kit. On the study's bioinformatics: ImmunoSEQ Data Assistant and ImmunoSEQ Analyzer were used for data analysis, and V, D and J genes were assigned according to IMGT definitions. Clonality, which ranges from 0 to 1, was calculated as one minus the normalized Shannon entropy of productive rearrangement frequencies. Only overrepresented clonotypes making up at least 0.05% of the repertoire of each patient were included in the public clonotype analysis. Approximately 12 age-matched healthy donor repertoires from immuneACCESS were used as controls for clonality. The table comes from immuneACCESS by way of TCRdb, which keeps in-frame sequences with V and J called. Part of the clones is missing from these tables; in studies checked, under half for an unresolved V gene and the rest for unknown reasons. The D gene and trimming were derived from the DNA, and the V and J assignments and clone size from that table. Counted in this sample were 120,000 to 150,000 clones; 70% to 80% of them appeared once. Of the sample, around 30% is held by the ten largest clones.

What the research found in general, with its limitations: Public clonotypes were found to be uncommon and were observed to contract or remain stable during treatment; the increase in clonality was shown to reflect expansion of private clonotypes at ibrutinib response. Sampling times were not matched between sustained-remission and progressing patients, and lymph node repertoires were not studied. Baseline clonality exceeded that of age-matched healthy donors and correlated strongly with circulating CD8+ T-cell counts. An increase in clonality was observed at ibrutinib response, with clonality remaining stable during sustained remission and falling back toward baseline at progression.

The sample in question was PBMCs, obtained after 12 months of ibrutinib treatment. The rearrangement joined TRBV15 to TRBJ2-7; TRBD2 matches 8 bases in the middle. This TCR derives from a human donor with chronic lymphocytic leukemia. The CDR3 sequence is CATRSGSYEQYF. The bases are TGTGCCACCAGAAGCGGGAGCTACGAGCAGTACTTC.